These T cell receptor beta chains were read from a single sample in a study of cytomegalovirus exposure and HLA in healthy donors. Assay used: immunoSEQ multiplex PCR; TCRdb lists only in-frame clones, some missing. Among about 120,000 clones, 83% were seen once, and the ten largest hold roughly 3.7%. Sequenced sample: PBMCs. Receptors were obtained from a woman aged 35 to 49 in good health and CMV-seropositive. Each CDR3 is given with its conserved first and last residue. The D gene is left open where the match is weak. Expanded clones are given a class, and other clones once, few, many or no size at all.

clone size | J gene | V gene | D gene | CDR3 DNA | CDR3 protein
NA | TRBJ1-5 | TRBV6-6 | NA | TGTGCCAGCAGTTACGTGGGCCGGGGAGGGTCGCCCCAGCATTTT | CASSYVGRGGSPQHF
NA | TRBJ2-7 | TRBV7-9 | NA | TGTGCCAGCAGCGCCGACAGGACAGAATCCTACGAGCAGTACTTC | CASSADRTESYEQYF
NA | TRBJ2-4 | TRBV6-5 | TRBD2 | TGTGCCAGCAGTTACCCCCCTCCGGGAGGGAGAAACATTCAGTACTTC | CASSYPPPGGRNIQYF
NA | TRBJ2-3 | TRBV6-5 | TRBD2 | TGTGCCAGCACCAGACTAGCCGGGGCAGATACGCAGTATTTT | CASTRLAGADTQYF
NA | TRBJ2-5 | TRBV9 | NA | TGTGCCAGCAGCGTAGAAGGAGGACCTACAGAGACCCAGTACTTC | CASSVEGGPTETQYF
NA | TRBJ2-5 | TRBV4-1 | NA | TGCGCCAGCAGCCAAGTCCTGGGACTAGAGACCCAGTACTTC | CASSQVLGLETQYF
NA | TRBJ2-1 | TRBV6-6 | NA | TGTGCCAGCAGTCGTGCAGCCTACAATGAGCAGTTCTTC | CASSRAAYNEQFF
NA | TRBJ2-7 | TRBV11-2 | TRBD1 | TGTGCCAGCAGCTTAGGCCGGACAGGTCTCGGGTACGAGCAGTACTTC | CASSLGRTGLGYEQYF
few | TRBJ2-7 | TRBV30 | TRBD2 | TGTGCCTGGAGTGGATGGAGCGGGAATGAGCAGTACTTC | CAWSGWSGNEQYF
NA | TRBJ2-7 | TRBV13 | NA | TGTGCCAGCAGCTTGGGACTCCCAGGGCACGAGCAGTACTTC | CASSLGLPGHEQYF
NA | TRBJ2-7 | TRBV7-9 | NA | TGTGCCAGCAGCTTAGAGCCGTACTACGAGCAGTACTTC | CASSLEPYYEQYF
NA | TRBJ2-7 | TRBV27 | TRBD2 | TGTGCCAGCAGTTTATTAGGGACTAGCTCCTACGAGCAGTACTTC | CASSLLGTSSYEQYF
NA | TRBJ1-3 | TRBV29-1 | NA | TGCAGCGGGATGGACTCCACTATTGGAAACACCATATATTTT | CSGMDSTIGNTIYF
NA | TRBJ2-3 | TRBV9 | TRBD2 | TGTGCCAGCAGCGGCGTGTTAGGGGCGGGAGCCACAGATACGCAGTATTTT | CASSGVLGAGATDTQYF